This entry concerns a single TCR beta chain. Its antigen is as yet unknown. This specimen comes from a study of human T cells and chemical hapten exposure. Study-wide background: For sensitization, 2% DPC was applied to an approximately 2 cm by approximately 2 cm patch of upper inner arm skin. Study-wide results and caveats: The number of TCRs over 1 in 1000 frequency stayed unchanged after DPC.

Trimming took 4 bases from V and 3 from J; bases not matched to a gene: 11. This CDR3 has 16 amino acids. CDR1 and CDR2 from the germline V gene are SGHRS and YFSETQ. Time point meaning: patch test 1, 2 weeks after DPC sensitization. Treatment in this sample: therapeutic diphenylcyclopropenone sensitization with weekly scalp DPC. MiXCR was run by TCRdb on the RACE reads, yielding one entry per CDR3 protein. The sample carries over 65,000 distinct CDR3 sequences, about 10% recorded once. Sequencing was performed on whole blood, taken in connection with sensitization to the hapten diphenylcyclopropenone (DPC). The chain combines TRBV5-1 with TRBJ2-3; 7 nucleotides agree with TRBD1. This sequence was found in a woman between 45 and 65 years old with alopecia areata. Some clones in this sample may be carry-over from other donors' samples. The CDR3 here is CASSPSTGERTDTQYF. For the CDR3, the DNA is TGCGCCAGCAGCCCATCAACAGGGGAACGGACAGATACGCAGTATTTT.